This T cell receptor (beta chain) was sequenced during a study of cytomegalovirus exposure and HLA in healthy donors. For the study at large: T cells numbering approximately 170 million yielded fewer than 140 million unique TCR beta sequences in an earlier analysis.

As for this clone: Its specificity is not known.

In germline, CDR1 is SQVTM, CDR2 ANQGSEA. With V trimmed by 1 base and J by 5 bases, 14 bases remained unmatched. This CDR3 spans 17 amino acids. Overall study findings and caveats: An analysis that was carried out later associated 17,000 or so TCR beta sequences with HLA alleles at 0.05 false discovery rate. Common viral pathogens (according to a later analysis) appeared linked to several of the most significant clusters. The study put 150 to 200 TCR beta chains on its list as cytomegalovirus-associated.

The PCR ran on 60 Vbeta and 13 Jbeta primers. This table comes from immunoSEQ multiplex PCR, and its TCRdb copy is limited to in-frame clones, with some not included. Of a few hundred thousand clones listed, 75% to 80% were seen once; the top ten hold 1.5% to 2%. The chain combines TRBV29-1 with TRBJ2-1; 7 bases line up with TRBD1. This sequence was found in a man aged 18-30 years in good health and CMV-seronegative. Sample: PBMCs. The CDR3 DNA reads TGCAGCGTTGAAGCTCTACCTCTTCAGGGGGATAACAATGAGCAGTTCTTC. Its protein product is CSVEALPLQGDNNEQFF.